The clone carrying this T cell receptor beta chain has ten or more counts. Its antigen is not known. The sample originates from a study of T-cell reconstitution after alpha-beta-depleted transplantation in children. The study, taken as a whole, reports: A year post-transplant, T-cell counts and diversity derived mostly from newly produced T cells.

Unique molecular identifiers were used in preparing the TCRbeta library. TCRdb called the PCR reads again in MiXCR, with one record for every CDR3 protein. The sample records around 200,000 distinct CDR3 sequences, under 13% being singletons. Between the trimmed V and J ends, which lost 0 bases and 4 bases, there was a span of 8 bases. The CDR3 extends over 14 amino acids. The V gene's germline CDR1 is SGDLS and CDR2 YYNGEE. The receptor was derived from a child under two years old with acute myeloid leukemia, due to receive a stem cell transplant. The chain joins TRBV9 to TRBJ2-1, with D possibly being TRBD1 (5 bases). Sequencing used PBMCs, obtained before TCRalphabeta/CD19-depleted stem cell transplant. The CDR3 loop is CASSVGTSYNEQFF. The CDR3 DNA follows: TGTGCCAGCAGCGTAGGGACATCGTACAATGAGCAGTTCTTC.